These T cell receptor beta chains were read from a single sample in a study of blood T cell repertoires in COVID-19. Here immunoSEQ multiplex PCR was the method, and the copy in TCRdb shows in-frame clones only, minus some. Among some 270,000 clones listed, about 82% were seen once. The sequenced material came from PBMCs or T cells enriched from blood (not recorded which). The source is a woman aged 45-59 years with acute COVID-19. Each CDR3 is given with its conserved first and last residue. The D gene is left open where the match is weak. Expanded clones are given a class, and other clones once, few, many or no size at all.

TRBD1,-,TRBJ2-6,TRBV6-2/TRBV6-3,CASSGQGQAGANVLTF,TGTGCCAGCAGCGGACAGGGACAGGCTGGGGCCAACGTCCTGACTTTC
-,-,TRBJ2-5,TRBV6-2/TRBV6-3,CASSYQRPPQETQYF,TGTGCCAGCAGTTACCAGCGGCCTCCCCAAGAGACCCAGTACTTC
TRBD2,-,TRBJ2-1,TRBV9,CASSSGGGELNEQFF,TGTGCCAGCAGCTCGGGCGGGGGGGAACTCAATGAGCAGTTCTTC
TRBD1,-,TRBJ1-1,TRBV6-2/TRBV6-3,CASSLTPGQGDPEAFF,TGTGCCAGCAGTTTAACGCCGGGACAGGGGGACCCTGAAGCTTTCTTT
-,-,TRBJ1-4,TRBV4-3,CASSQDQGAGNEKLFF,TGCGCCAGCAGCCAAGATCAAGGGGCAGGGAATGAAAAACTGTTTTTT
-,once,TRBJ2-3,TRBV5-1,CASSPRVAQSDTQYF,TGCGCCAGCAGCCCCAGGGTAGCACAATCAGATACGCAGTATTTT
TRBD1,-,TRBJ2-3,TRBV5-3,CARSFGTGGKDTQYF,TGTGCCAGAAGCTTTGGGACAGGGGGCAAGGATACGCAGTATTTT
-,-,TRBJ1-2,TRBV19,CASSIKMDTGSYGYTF,TGTGCCAGTAGTATCAAGATGGATACAGGATCCTATGGCTACACCTTC
-,-,TRBJ2-7,TRBV5-6,CASSFLRSSAYEQYF,TGTGCCAGCAGCTTTTTGCGGTCTTCGGCCTACGAGCAGTACTTC
TRBD1,few,TRBJ1-2,TRBV30,CAWRITGTGATNYGYTF,TGTGCCTGGAGGATTACCGGGACAGGGGCGACTAACTATGGCTACACCTTC
TRBD1,few,TRBJ2-7,TRBV6-5,CASSRRQGPYEQYF,TGTGCCAGCAGTAGACGACAGGGCCCCTACGAGCAGTACTTC
-,-,TRBJ1-3,TRBV4-3,CASSQDKSSAISGNTIYF,TGCGCCAGCAGCCAAGATAAGTCGTCTGCTATCTCTGGAAACACCATATATTTT
-,-,TRBJ1-6,TRBV18,CASSLNPTGNSPLHF,TGTGCCAGCTCACTTAACCCGACGGGGAATTCACCCCTCCACTTT
TRBD2,-,TRBJ2-2,TRBV6-2/TRBV6-3,CASSSTPGGDTFYTGELFF,TGTGCCAGCAGTTCCACCCCGGGAGGGGACACTTTCTACACCGGGGAGCTGTTTTTT
TRBD1,-,TRBJ1-2,TRBV6-5,CASKGTEKGYGYTF,TGTGCCAGCAAGGGGACAGAAAAAGGATATGGCTACACCTTC
-,-,TRBJ1-4,TRBV12-3/TRBV12-4,CASLSSENEKLFF,TGTGCCAGCTTATCCAGCGAGAATGAAAAACTGTTTTTT
TRBD2,-,TRBJ2-5,TRBV5-1,CASSAGLAGGQETQYF,TGCGCCAGCAGCGCCGGACTAGCGGGGGGGCAAGAGACCCAGTACTTC
-,once,TRBJ1-5,TRBV7-9,CASSSDQYSNQPQHF,TGTGCCAGCAGCTCTGATCAGTATAGCAATCAGCCCCAGCATTTT
-,-,TRBJ1-2,TRBV18,CASSPESYGYTF,TGTGCCAGCTCACCGGAGAGCTATGGCTACACCTTC
-,once,TRBJ1-1,TRBV3-1/TRBV3-2,CASSQDTLRSEAFF,TGTGCCAGCAGCCAAGATACCCTAAGGAGCGAAGCTTTCTTT
TRBD2,-,TRBJ2-7,TRBV7-3,CASSPGREGEQYF,TGTGCCAGCAGCCCAGGGAGGGAGGGGGAGCAGTACTTC
-,few,TRBJ1-2,TRBV7-8,CASSLAGQASYGYTF,TGTGCCAGCAGCTTAGCGGGACAAGCATCCTATGGCTACACCTTC
-,once,TRBJ1-1,TRBV7-9,CASRTYLNTEAFF,TGTGCCAGCAGGACTTACTTGAACACTGAAGCTTTCTTT
TRBD1,-,TRBJ1-3,TRBV7-2,CASSLATGGNSGNTIYF,TGTGCCAGCAGCTTAGCGACAGGGGGAAATTCAGGAAACACCATATATTTT
TRBD1,once,TRBJ1-1,TRBV5-6,CASSLAPGTATEAFF,TGTGCCAGCAGCTTGGCACCCGGGACAGCCACTGAAGCTTTCTTT
TRBD2,-,TRBJ2-3,TRBV20-1,CSASGSGGGTQYF,TGCAGTGCTAGTGGAAGCGGGGGTGGTACGCAGTATTTT
-,-,TRBJ1-2,TRBV30,CAWSGGGDGYTF,TGTGCCTGGAGCGGGGGTGGGGATGGCTACACCTTC
TRBD2,-,TRBJ2-3,TRBV11-3,CASSLLASGGTDTQYF,TGTGCCAGCAGCTTGTTGGCTAGCGGGGGCACAGATACGCAGTATTTT
-,-,TRBJ2-7,TRBV19,CASRFHARTDAYEQYF,TGTGCCAGTAGATTCCATGCGAGGACAGATGCCTACGAGCAGTACTTC
-,-,TRBJ1-4,TRBV3-1/TRBV3-2,CASSRDLTNRVANEKLFF,TGTGCCAGCAGCCGCGACTTAACAAACAGGGTTGCTAATGAAAAACTGTTTTTT
TRBD2,once,TRBJ2-6,TRBV7-3,CASSSRGRAGGANVLTF,TGTGCCAGCAGCTCCAGAGGGCGAGCGGGAGGGGCCAACGTCCTGACTTTC
-,-,TRBJ1-2,TRBV5-8,CASSLGGARNYGYTF,TGTGCCAGCAGCTTAGGGGGAGCAAGGAACTATGGCTACACCTTC
TRBD1,-,TRBJ1-2,TRBV19,CASMPRTGRANYGYTF,TGTGCCAGTATGCCCCGGACAGGCCGAGCTAACTATGGCTACACCTTC
-,-,TRBJ2-7,TRBV30,CAWKAGPYEQYF,TGTGCCTGGAAGGCGGGGCCCTACGAGCAGTACTTC
TRBD1,-,TRBJ1-1,TRBV30,CAWSTGAVRTEAFF,TGTGCCTGGTCTACAGGGGCCGTGCGCACTGAAGCTTTCTTT
-,-,TRBJ2-2,TRBV7-2,CASSLVGPGTGELFF,TGTGCCAGCAGCTTAGTGGGGCCCGGCACCGGGGAGCTGTTTTTT
TRBD2,-,TRBJ2-3,TRBV2,CASSAIVSGVLADTQYF,TGTGCCAGCAGCGCCATCGTTAGCGGGGTCTTAGCAGATACGCAGTATTTT
-,-,TRBJ2-2,TRBV21-1,CASSKLGQGADTGELFF,TGTGCCAGCAGCAAATTGGGACAGGGGGCGGACACCGGGGAGCTGTTTTTT
-,-,TRBJ2-3,TRBV5-1,CASSLESGGADTQYF,TGCGCCAGCAGCTTGGAGTCTGGCGGGGCAGATACGCAGTATTTT
TRBD1,few,TRBJ2-5,TRBV7-9,CASSLEDRAGAQYF,TGTGCCAGCAGCTTAGAAGACAGGGCTGGGGCCCAGTACTTC
-,-,TRBJ1-2,TRBV25-1,CASSDPAQGSLGGYTF,TGTGCCAGCAGTGACCCTGCACAGGGCTCACTTGGGGGCTACACCTTC
-,-,TRBJ1-2,TRBV9,CASSAGTNYGYTF,TGTGCCAGCAGCGCCGGTACTAACTATGGCTACACCTTC
-,-,TRBJ1-2,TRBV9,CASSATGYGYTF,TGTGCCAGCAGCGCAACGGGGTATGGCTACACCTTC
-,-,TRBJ2-5,TRBV6-4,CASSSEGGGTQYF,TGTGCCAGCAGTAGCGAGGGCGGAGGGACCCAGTACTTC
TRBD1,-,TRBJ2-7,TRBV7-9,CASSLALPRTGGYEQYF,TGTGCCAGCAGCTTAGCGCTACCCCGGACAGGGGGCTACGAGCAGTACTTC
-,-,TRBJ2-7,TRBV7-9,CASSIPTGTYEQYF,TGTGCCAGCAGCATTCCGACAGGTACCTACGAGCAGTACTTC
TRBD2,-,TRBJ2-6,TRBV5-6,CASSLQRDRSSGANVLTF,TGTGCCAGCAGCCTCCAGCGGGACCGGAGCTCTGGGGCCAACGTCCTGACTTTC
TRBD1,-,TRBJ2-6,TRBV5-1,CASSAGTAPISGANVLTF,TGCGCCAGCAGCGCCGGGACAGCCCCCATCTCTGGGGCCAACGTCCTGACTTTC
-,-,TRBJ2-3,TRBV7-9,CASSFGSGHRTDTQYF,TGTGCCAGCAGCTTTGGAAGCGGGCATCGCACAGATACGCAGTATTTT
TRBD1,-,TRBJ2-3,TRBV6-6,CASSSPGQGTDTQYF,TGTGCCAGCAGTTCCCCGGGACAGGGCACAGATACGCAGTATTTT
-,-,TRBJ1-6,TRBV19,CASTPDSRRSPLHF,TGTGCCAGTACCCCGGACAGCCGGCGGTCACCCCTCCACTTT
-,-,TRBJ1-1,TRBV4-2,CASSQGGRNTEAFF,TGTGCCAGCAGCCAAGGAGGCAGGAACACTGAAGCTTTCTTT
-,-,TRBJ1-2,TRBV27,CASSYEGRYGYTF,TGTGCCAGCAGTTATGAGGGCCGCTATGGCTACACCTTC